The 23 T cell receptor beta chains reported below all come from one sample, sequenced in a study of blood T cell repertoires in COVID-19. The protocol was immunoSEQ multiplex PCR, while the TCRdb copy is restricted to in-frame clones and leaves out a portion. This table holds roughly 210,000 clones, around 84% found once. Sequenced sample: peripheral blood. The origin of the receptors is a woman of 80 years or more with COVID-19, enrolled during active disease.

Turning to this clone: The sample carries other DNA sequences with the same CDR3. This chain uses TRBV14 with TRBJ1-1, with D possibly being TRBD1 (6 bases). The V gene lost 3 bases and the J gene lost 5 bases, with 13 bases spanning the gap. The CDR3 has 14 amino acids. Germline-derived CDR1 and CDR2 are SGHDN and FVKESK. The CDR3: CASSQRGGGTEAFF. The CDR3 nucleotides are TGTGCCAGCAGCCAGCGGGGGGGCGGTACTGAAGCTTTCTTT.

This chain links TRBV4-3 with TRBJ1-1; D is unclear. Germline loops: CDR1 LGHNA, CDR2 YSLEER. The CDR3 consists of 17 residues. The germline V and J ends were trimmed by 4 bases and 1 base, with 19 bases remaining between them. CDR3 in DNA: TGCGCCAGCAGCCGCCAAGTCGCCGCGACACGGAACACTGAAGCTTTCTTT. Protein: CASSRQVAATRNTEAFF.

This sequence joins TRBV28 and TRBJ1-1; D remains ambiguous. CDR3 size: 15 residues. Per germline, CDR1 MDHEN and CDR2 SYDVKM. V dropped 7 bases and J dropped 1 base, with 16 bases sitting between them. This CDR3 reads CASTLPATANTEAFF. CDR3 coding DNA: TGTGCCAGCACCTTACCCGCGACTGCGAACACTGAAGCTTTCTTT.

This sequence joins TRBV12-5 and TRBJ1-2; no clear D gene. Deletions cut 1 base from V and 10 bases from J, with 10 bases between. Germline V CDR1 and CDR2: LGHNT, FRNRAP. The CDR3 loop spans 12 amino acids. The CDR3: CASGLETYSYTF. CDR3 nucleotides: TGTGCTAGTGGTTTGGAAACTTACTCCTACACCTTC.

This clone was observed a single time. The chain combines TRBV15 with TRBJ2-5; 9 bases fit TRBD2. This CDR3 comprises 16 residues. From germline, CDR1 is LNHNV and CDR2 YYDKDF (reference sequence). V trimming: 0 bases; J trimming: 7 bases; junction bases outside the gene matches: 9. CDR3 nucleotides: TGTGCCACCAGCAGAGAGGGGGCTAGCGGGGCCCGGACCCAGTACTTC. Amino acid sequence: CATSREGASGARTQYF.

This clone is a singleton in its sample. The genes are TRBV19 and TRBJ1-2; 9 nucleotides line up with TRBD1. CDR1 and CDR2 from the germline V gene are LNHDA and SQIVND (reference sequence). The CDR3 totals 16 residues. J gave up 7 bases and V 6 bases, and 15 bases lay outside the gene matches. The CDR3 nucleotides read TGTGCCAGTAGCCTGGGACAGGGTGTTTCATGGGGTGGCTACACCTTC. Translating gives CASSLGQGVSWGGYTF.

The rearrangement links TRBV10-3 to TRBJ1-1, with D perhaps matching TRBD1 (5 bases). The length of the CDR3 is 15 residues. Trimming stripped 3 bases from V and 5 bases from J, with 16 bases between. Germline V gene data show CDR1 as ENHRY and CDR2 as SYGVKD. CDR3 sequence reads: CAISDSGGWRTEAFF. The CDR3 nucleotides read TGTGCCATCAGTGACTCGGGGGGATGGAGAACTGAAGCTTTCTTT.

CDR3 bases: TGCGCCAGCAGCCAGGGATCTAACTATGGCTACACCTTC. Its translation: CASSQGSNYGYTF. The J gene is TRBJ1-2, the V gene TRBV5-1; D might be TRBD1 (5 bases). Trimming shortened V by 4 bases and J by 0 bases, and 7 bases separated the two germline ends. The germline V gene has CDR1 SGHRS and CDR2 YFSETQ. CDR3 size: 13 residues.

V is TRBV6-6 and J is TRBJ2-7, with 7 bases fitting TRBD1. CDR1 is MNHNY, CDR2 SVGAGI, per germline (reference sequence). The CDR3 covers 14 residues. V lost 2 bases, J lost 3 bases, and 4 bases stayed unmatched. CDR3 DNA sequence: TGTGCCAGCAGTTACGACAGGGCCATCTACGAGCAGTACGTC. Its translation is CASSYDRAIYEQYV.

This clone appeared a few times. This chain joins TRBV6-1 and TRBJ2-2, with D unclear. Germline CDR1 is MNHNS and CDR2 is SASEGT. V gave up 2 bases and J gave up 4 bases, with 5 bases separating them. The CDR3 has 13 amino acids. The CDR3 sequence is CASSEQATGELFF. The CDR3 bases are TGTGCCAGCAGTGAACAGGCCACCGGGGAGCTGTTTTTT.

V usage is TRBV6-5 and J usage is TRBJ1-4; 8 nucleotides match TRBD1. The CDR3 covers 14 residues. V was clipped by 4 bases and J by 7 bases; unmatched bases: 5. Germline CDR1 and CDR2: MNHEY and SVGAGI. CDR3 bases: TGTGCCAGCAGTTTGACAGGGGTGGGTGAAAAACTGTTTTTT. Translating gives CASSLTGVGEKLFF.

The chain is built from TRBV6-5 and TRBJ2-4; 7 bases line up with TRBD1. This CDR3 contains 15 residues. The V gene end was trimmed by 5 bases and the J gene end by 0 bases; junction bases not matched to a gene: 4. The germline V gene has CDR1 MNHEY and CDR2 SVGAGI. The CDR3 spells CASSPGQTAKNIQYF. The CDR3 region has the DNA TGTGCCAGCAGTCCGGGACAGACAGCCAAAAACATTCAGTACTTC.

The rearrangement links TRBV25-1 to TRBJ2-2, with D perhaps TRBD2 (6 bases). This CDR3 region has 17 residues. Germline CDR1 is MGHDK and CDR2 is SYGVNS. V lost 3 bases and J 4 bases, leaving 18 bases between the germline ends. This CDR3 reads CASSEDKTSWGTGELFF. The CDR3 DNA follows: TGTGCCAGCAGTGAGGATAAGACTAGTTGGGGCACCGGGGAGCTGTTTTTT.

This clone was counted between two and nine times. The genes are TRBV9 and TRBJ2-1; D is possibly TRBD2 (5 bases). The V and J ends lost 0 bases and 6 bases respectively, with 10 bases between them. Germline-derived CDR1 and CDR2 are SGDLS and YYNGEE. CDR3 length: 14 residues. The CDR3 DNA is TGTGCCAGCAGCGTAGGCGGTCTAGCCAATGAGCAGTTCTTC. This sequence encodes CASSVGGLANEQFF.

The chain has TRBV21-1 and TRBJ1-1; the D call TRBD1 from the table was never checked on the DNA. TRBV21-1 is reported as a pseudogene. CDR3 length equals 16 residues. The CDR3 DNA reads TGTGCCAGCAGCAGTCTGACAGGGGGCGGAAACACTGAAGCTTTCTTT. Translation gives CASSSLTGGGNTEAFF.

The chain links TRBV28 to TRBJ1-2; the match to TRBD1 covers 7 bases. The V segment lost 4 bases and the J segment 8 bases; nucleotides outside the gene matches: 7. The CDR3 sequence is 13 residues long. Germline CDR1 MDHEN, CDR2 SYDVKM. CDR3 sequence reads: CASSWTGAKGYTF. The CDR3 nucleotides read TGTGCCAGCAGTTGGACAGGAGCGAAAGGCTACACCTTC.

The chain has TRBV6-1 and TRBJ2-5; the D is unclear. V was pared by 2 bases and J by 5 bases, with 9 bases between. The CDR3 spans 13 residues. Germline CDR1 MNHNS, CDR2 SASEGT. CDR3: CASSEPPRETQYF. The CDR3 nucleotides are TGTGCCAGCAGTGAACCCCCACGGGAGACCCAGTACTTC.

The chain combines TRBV5-6 with TRBJ2-1; TRBD2 aligns across 8 bases. CDR1 is SGHDT, CDR2 YYEEEE, per germline. The V and J ends lost 3 bases and 4 bases, in that order; junction bases with no gene match: 9. The CDR3 has 16 residues. In nucleotides, the CDR3 is TGTGCCAGCAGCTACCTTAGCGGGGCTGCTTACAATGAGCAGTTCTTC. Translated, it gives CASSYLSGAAYNEQFF.

This chain connects TRBV18 to TRBJ1-5; 9 nucleotides line up with TRBD1. This CDR3 region has 17 residues. The V segment lost 2 bases and the J segment 6 bases; nucleotides outside the gene matches: 11. Germline values: CDR1 KGHSH, CDR2 LQKENI. DNA for the CDR3: TGTGCCAGCTCACCAATGGGTGGGGACAGGGCGGGTCAGCCCCAGCATTTT. Its translation: CASSPMGGDRAGQPQHF.

The chain carries TRBV29-1 and TRBJ1-2; D remains unclear. The V gene's germline CDR1 is SQVTM and CDR2 ANQGSEA. V was shortened by 3 bases and J by 4 bases, with 9 bases between the two germline ends. This CDR3 has 12 amino acids. The chain's CDR3 is CSVEESIYGYTF. CDR3 coding DNA: TGCAGCGTTGAGGAGTCTATCTATGGCTACACCTTC.

The chain recombines TRBV9 with TRBJ2-5; maybe TRBD2 (7 bases). CDR3 length: 14 residues. Germline CDR1 is SGDLS and CDR2 is YYNGEE. The ends were cut back, 3 bases at V and 9 bases at J, with 18 bases in the middle. CDR3: CASSAQGSAGAQYF. CDR3 in DNA: TGTGCCAGCAGCGCACAGGGCTCCGCGGGGGCCCAGTACTTC.

For the CDR3, the DNA is TGTGCCAGCAGCTTATACCGGGACAGCCATGAGCAGTTCTTC. This gives the protein CASSLYRDSHEQFF. V usage is TRBV14 and J usage is TRBJ2-1; TRBD1 matches at 7 bases. The CDR3 spans 14 residues. Germline lookup yields CDR1 SGHDN and CDR2 FVKESK. With V trimmed by 5 bases and J by 8 bases, 9 bases remained unmatched. Full variable domain (remainder filled in from reference TRBV14 and TRBJ2-1): EAGVTQFPSHSVIEKGQTVTLRCDPISGHDNLYWYRRVMGKEIKFLLHFVKESKQDESGMPNNRFLAERTGGTYSTLKVQPAELEDSGVYFCASSLYRDSHEQFFGPGTRLTVL.

The V call is TRBV7-9, the J call TRBJ2-3; D call uncertain. Germline assignment: CDR1 SEHNR and CDR2 FQNEAQ (reference sequence). V lost 5 bases, J lost 5 bases, and 5 bases lay in between. This CDR3 is 11 amino acids long. CDR3 in DNA: TGTGCCAGCAGCAGAGGAGATACGCAGTATTTT. Amino acid sequence: CASSRGDTQYF.